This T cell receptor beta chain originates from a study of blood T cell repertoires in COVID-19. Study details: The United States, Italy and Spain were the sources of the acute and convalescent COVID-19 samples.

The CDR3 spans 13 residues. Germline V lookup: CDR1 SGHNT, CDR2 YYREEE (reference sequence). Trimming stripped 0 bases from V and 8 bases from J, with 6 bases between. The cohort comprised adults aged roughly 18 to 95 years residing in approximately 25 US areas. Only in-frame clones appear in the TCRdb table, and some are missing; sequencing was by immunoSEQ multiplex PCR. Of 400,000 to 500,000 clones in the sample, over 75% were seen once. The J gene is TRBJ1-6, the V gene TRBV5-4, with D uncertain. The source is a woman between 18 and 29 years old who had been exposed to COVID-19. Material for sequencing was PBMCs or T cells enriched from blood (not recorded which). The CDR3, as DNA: TGTGCCAGCAGCTTGGTCCGGGATTCACCCCTCCACTTT. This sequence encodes CASSLVRDSPLHF.